What follows are 22 T cell receptor beta chains derived from one specimen sequenced in a study of blood T cells in healthy people across ages. PCR was performed a second time for about 7 to 12 cycles using a sample-barcoded 5' primer and a J-beta primer mix. In TCRdb, the 5' RACE reads were re-called with MiXCR into one record per CDR3 protein. The table lists approximately 1,100,000 distinct CDR3 sequences, more than 35% of them singletons. Sequencing used blood. All receptors come from a woman aged 60-70 years in good health.

V and J are TRBV4-2 and TRBJ2-1; D might be TRBD2 (6 bases). The CDR3 has 14 amino acids. Deletions cut 1 base from V and 8 bases from J, with 12 bases between. Germline CDR1 is LGHNA and CDR2 is YNFKEQ. DNA of the CDR3: TGTGCCAGCAGCCAAGGACTAGTCGCGGATGAGCAGTTCTTC. Translating gives CASSQGLVADEQFF.

This clonotype has just a few counts. This chain connects TRBV27 to TRBJ2-7, with TRBD1 matching over 7 bases. With V trimmed by 8 bases and J by 7 bases, 11 bases remained unmatched. Per germline, CDR1 MNHEY and CDR2 SMNVEV (reference sequence). This CDR3 has 13 residues. The CDR3 bases are TGTGCCAGCGGACGGACAGGACCAAATGAGCAGTACTTC. Translating it yields CASGRTGPNEQYF.

This clonotype was observed a few times. The genes are TRBV12-3 or TRBV12-4 and TRBJ1-5; 8 nucleotides line up with TRBD1. Trimming at V came to 4 bases and at J to 9 bases, leaving 8 bases not matched to a gene. The CDR3 loop spans 14 amino acids. CDR3 nucleotides: TGTGCCAGCAGTTCCAGGGGGCAAGGAGGGCCCCAGCATTTT. Its translation: CASSSRGQGGPQHF.

This clonotype has only a few counts. The genes are TRBV7-3 and TRBJ2-3, with 14 bases that match TRBD2. CDR3 size: 14 residues. J gave up 11 bases and V 2 bases, and 3 bases lay outside the gene matches. Per the germline V gene, CDR1 is SGHTA and CDR2 is FQGTGA. CDR3 loop: CASSLGTSGSGQYF. CDR3 coding DNA: TGTGCCAGCAGCTTAGGGACTAGCGGGAGTGGGCAGTATTTT.

The rearrangement links TRBV6-5 to TRBJ2-5, with D perhaps matching TRBD2 (5 bases). From germline, CDR1 is MNHEY and CDR2 SVGAGI. The length of the CDR3 is 12 residues. Trimming removed 8 bases from V and 2 bases from J, with 9 bases in between. CDR3 residues: CASHGLQETQYF. The CDR3 bases are TGTGCCAGCCATGGACTTCAAGAGACCCAGTACTTC.

The chain uses TRBV3-1 and TRBJ2-5, with TRBD2 identical over 9 bases. The CDR3 loop spans 18 amino acids. With V trimmed by 4 bases and J by 11 bases, 23 bases remained unmatched. Germline-derived CDR1 and CDR2 are LGHDT and YNNKEL (reference sequence). CDR3: CASSLSRVSGSVINEQYF. CDR3 DNA: TGTGCCAGCAGCCTTAGTCGCGTTAGCGGGAGTGTAATCAATGAGCAGTACTTC.

This clonotype was counted a few times. The chain couples TRBV28 to TRBJ2-3; D is ambiguous. The ends were cut back, 6 bases at V and 0 bases at J, with 19 bases in the middle. Germline values: CDR1 MDHEN, CDR2 SYDVKM. The CDR3 covers 17 residues. The CDR3 nucleotides read TGTGCCAGCAGCACTCCTATTACCACTCTAAGCACAGATACGCAGTATTTT. This translates into CASSTPITTLSTDTQYF.

This clonotype was seen a handful of times. The CDR3 DNA follows: TGCGCCAGCAGCACGGAAGGGGGCACCGTAGATACGCAGTATTTT. Residues: CASSTEGGTVDTQYF. The chain employs TRBV5-1 and TRBJ2-3; 7 nucleotides line up with TRBD1. The germline V gene encodes CDR1 SGHRS and CDR2 YFSETQ. Germline trimming cut 4 bases from V and 5 bases from J; bases unmatched to any gene: 10. CDR3 length equals 15 residues.

This clonotype has only a few counts. This sequence joins TRBV4-1 and TRBJ2-7; D perhaps matches TRBD1 (7 bases). Germline V gene data show CDR1 as MGHRA and CDR2 as YSYEKL. V was trimmed by 2 bases and J by 1 base, leaving 12 bases between them. This CDR3 has 15 amino acids. CDR3 region: CASSQPGGQSYEQYF. CDR3 DNA sequence: TGCGCCAGCAGCCAACCCGGGGGACAGTCCTACGAGCAGTACTTC.

This clonotype has a handful of counts. This chain links TRBV7-6 with TRBJ2-7; 11 positions match TRBD2. CDR3 length equals 15 residues. Germline V gives CDR1 SGHVS, CDR2 FNYEAQ. V lost 4 bases to trimming and J lost 3 bases; unmatched junction nucleotides: 5. The CDR3 here is CASSSGLAGRYEQYF. Written as DNA, the CDR3 is TGTGCCAGCAGCTCCGGACTAGCGGGCCGCTACGAGCAGTACTTC.

The chain links TRBV20-1 to TRBJ2-3; D gene ambiguous. The CDR3 extends over 14 amino acids. Germline CDR1 DFQATT, CDR2 SNEGSKA (reference sequence). The V and J ends lost 2 bases and 0 bases respectively, with 9 bases between them. The CDR3 region has the DNA TGCAGTGCTAGATGGAGTAGGAGCACAGATACGCAGTATTTT. Its translation: CSARWSRSTDTQYF.

There are many counts of this clonotype. The rearrangement joins TRBV20-1 to TRBJ2-7; TRBD1 matches 9 bases. The CDR3 is 12 amino acids. V lost 6 bases and J lost 3; bases outside the gene matches: 3. Germline assignment: CDR1 DFQATT and CDR2 SNEGSKA (reference sequence). CDR3 in amino acids: CSANRGLYEQYF. CDR3 DNA sequence: TGCAGTGCCAACAGGGGGCTCTACGAGCAGTACTTC.

This rearrangement joins TRBV27 to TRBJ2-7; 7 bases agree with TRBD1. V dropped 5 bases and J dropped 1; count of bases not matched to a gene: 11. The germline gives CDR1 MNHEY, CDR2 SMNVEV (reference sequence). This CDR3 has 16 residues. Here the CDR3 reads CASSPTRGQTSYEQYF. As DNA, the CDR3 is TGTGCCAGCAGTCCAACTAGGGGACAGACTTCCTACGAGCAGTACTTC.

This clonotype turned up a few times. The rearrangement joins TRBV28 to TRBJ2-1; D not certain. Trimming stripped 3 bases from V and 7 bases from J, with 7 bases between. Germline lookup yields CDR1 MDHEN and CDR2 SYDVKM. The CDR3 spans 12 residues. The CDR3 DNA is TGTGCCAGCAGTTTTGTTACAAATGAGCAGTTCTTC. Translation: CASSFVTNEQFF.

This clonotype appeared a few times. The CDR3 bases are TGCAGTGCTAGTTTGGCGGGAGGGCAGCAGTACTTC. It is translated as CSASLAGGQQYF. J is TRBJ2-5 and V is TRBV20-1, with 9 bases fitting TRBD2. Germline V lookup: CDR1 DFQATT, CDR2 SNEGSKA (reference sequence). CDR3 length equals 12 residues. Trimming removed 3 bases from V and 11 bases from J; junction bases left unmatched: 7.

The J gene is TRBJ2-5, the V gene TRBV7-9; TRBD2 matches at 14 bases. The V and J ends lost 1 base and 11 bases, in that order; junction bases with no gene match: 12. The CDR3 extends over 17 amino acids. CDR1 is SEHNR, CDR2 FQNEAQ, per germline (reference sequence). The CDR3 DNA reads as TGTGCCAGCAGCTTAGGAATCGGGACTAGCGGGAGAAATGAGCAGTACTTC. Translating gives CASSLGIGTSGRNEQYF.

About this clonotype itself: A much larger clone differs by one base, so this may be a read error. The J gene is TRBJ2-7, the V gene TRBV29-1, with 9 nucleotides matching TRBD2. V was clipped by 6 bases and J by 5 bases; unmatched bases: 14. The CDR3 runs to 15 residues. CDR1 and CDR2 (germline): SQVTM, ANQGSEA. The CDR3 sequence is CSVAGGRDLGDEQYF. The CDR3 DNA sequence: TGCAGCGTCGCCGGCGGGAGGGATCTGGGCGACGAGCAGTACTTC.

The chain recombines TRBV4-3 with TRBJ2-1; D is possibly TRBD1 or TRBD2 (6 bases each). The J call is uncertain, as TRBJ2-7 better fits the DNA end. Looked up from germline, CDR1 is LGHNA and CDR2 is YSLEER. This CDR3 region has 16 residues. The CDR3 region has the DNA TGCGCCAGCAGCCGAGATTGGGGGGCTAGCAGAAATGAGCAGTACTTC. This codes for CASSRDWGASRNEQYF.

Comments on this clonotype: A read error may account for a junction end that differs from germline. The chain recombines TRBV27 with TRBJ2-5; D unresolved. This CDR3 comprises 13 residues. Germline lookup yields CDR1 MNHEY and CDR2 SMNVEV (reference sequence). The CDR3 bases are TGTGCCAGCAGTTTCCTCAACCAGGAGACCCAGTACTTC. This translates into CASSFLNQETQYF.

This clonotype came up a few times. V and J are TRBV10-3 and TRBJ1-2, with 8 bases fitting TRBD1. Per germline, CDR1 ENHRY and CDR2 SYGVKD. Trimming removed 3 bases from V and 13 bases from J; junction bases left unmatched: 13. CDR3 length: 14 residues. This CDR3 reads CAISDWQGAPGPTF. The CDR3, as DNA: TGTGCCATCAGTGACTGGCAGGGGGCCCCCGGGCCCACCTTC.

The V and J genes are TRBV27 and TRBJ1-5; unclear D gene. V was clipped by 10 bases and J by 10 bases, with 17 bases between them. Germline CDR1 MNHEY, CDR2 SMNVEV (reference sequence). The CDR3 sequence is 12 residues long. The DNA for the CDR3 is TGTGCCACAGGACGGGTTAATGAACCCCAGCATTTT. Amino acid sequence: CATGRVNEPQHF.

CDR3 sequence reads: CASSLAGGPGSYNEQFF. For the CDR3, the DNA is TGTGCCAGCAGCTTGGCCGGAGGGCCGGGCTCCTACAATGAGCAGTTCTTC. The J gene is TRBJ2-1, the V gene TRBV5-5; weak D call: TRBD2 (6 bases). The CDR3 loop spans 17 amino acids. The V end lost 0 bases, the J end lost 0 bases, and 13 bases lay between the germline ends. CDR1 is SGHKS, CDR2 YYEKEE, per germline (reference sequence).